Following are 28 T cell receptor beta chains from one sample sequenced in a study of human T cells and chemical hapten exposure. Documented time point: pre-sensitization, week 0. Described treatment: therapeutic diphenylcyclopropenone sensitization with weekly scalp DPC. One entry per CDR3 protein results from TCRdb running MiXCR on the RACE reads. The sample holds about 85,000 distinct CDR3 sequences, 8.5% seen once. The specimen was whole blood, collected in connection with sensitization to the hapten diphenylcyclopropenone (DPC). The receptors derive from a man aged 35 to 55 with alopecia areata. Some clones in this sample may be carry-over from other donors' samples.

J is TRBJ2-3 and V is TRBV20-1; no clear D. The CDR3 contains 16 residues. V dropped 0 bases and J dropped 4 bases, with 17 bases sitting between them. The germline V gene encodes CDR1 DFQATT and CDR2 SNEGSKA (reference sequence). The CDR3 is CSARDFLARSADTQYF. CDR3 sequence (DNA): TGCAGTGCTAGAGATTTTCTGGCGAGGAGTGCAGATACGCAGTATTTT.

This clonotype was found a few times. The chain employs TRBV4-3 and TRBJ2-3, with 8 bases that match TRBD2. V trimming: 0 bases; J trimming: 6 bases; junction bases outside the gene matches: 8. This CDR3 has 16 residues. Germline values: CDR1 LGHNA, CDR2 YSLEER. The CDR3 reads CASSQDRLANEDTQYF. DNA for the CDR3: TGCGCCAGCAGCCAAGATCGACTAGCGAACGAGGATACGCAGTATTTT.

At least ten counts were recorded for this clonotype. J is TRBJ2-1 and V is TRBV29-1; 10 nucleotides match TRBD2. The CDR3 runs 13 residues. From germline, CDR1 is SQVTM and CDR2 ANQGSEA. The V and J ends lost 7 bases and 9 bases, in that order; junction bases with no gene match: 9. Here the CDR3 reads CSGDSGRAGEQFF. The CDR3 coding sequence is TGCAGCGGGGACAGCGGGAGGGCCGGTGAGCAGTTCTTC.

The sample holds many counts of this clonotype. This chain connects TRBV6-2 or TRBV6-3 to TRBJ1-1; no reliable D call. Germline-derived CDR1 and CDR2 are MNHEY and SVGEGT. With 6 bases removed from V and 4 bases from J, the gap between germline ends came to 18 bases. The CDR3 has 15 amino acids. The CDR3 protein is CASRTGVSLGTEAFF. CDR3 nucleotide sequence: TGTGCCAGCAGAACCGGTGTTAGCCTGGGCACTGAAGCTTTCTTT.

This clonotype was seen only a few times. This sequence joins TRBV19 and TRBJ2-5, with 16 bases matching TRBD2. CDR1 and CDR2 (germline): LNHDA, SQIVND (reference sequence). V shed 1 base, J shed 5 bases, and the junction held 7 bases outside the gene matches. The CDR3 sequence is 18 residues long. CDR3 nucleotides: TGTGCCAGTAGTATAGGCGGGACTAGCGGGAGGGCCGGGGAGACCCAGTACTTC. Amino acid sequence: CASSIGGTSGRAGETQYF.

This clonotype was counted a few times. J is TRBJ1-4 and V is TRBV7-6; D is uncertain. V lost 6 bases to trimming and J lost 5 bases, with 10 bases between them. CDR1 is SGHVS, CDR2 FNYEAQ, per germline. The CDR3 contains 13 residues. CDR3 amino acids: CASRSGPNEKLFF. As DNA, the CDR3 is TGTGCCAGCAGATCCGGACCAAATGAAAAACTGTTTTTT.

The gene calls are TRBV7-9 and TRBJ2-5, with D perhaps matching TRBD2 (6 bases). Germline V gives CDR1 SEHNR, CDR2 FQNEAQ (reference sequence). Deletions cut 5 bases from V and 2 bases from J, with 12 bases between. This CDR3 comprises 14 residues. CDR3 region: CASSERLVQETQYF. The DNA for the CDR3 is TGTGCCAGCAGCGAAAGACTAGTTCAAGAGACCCAGTACTTC.

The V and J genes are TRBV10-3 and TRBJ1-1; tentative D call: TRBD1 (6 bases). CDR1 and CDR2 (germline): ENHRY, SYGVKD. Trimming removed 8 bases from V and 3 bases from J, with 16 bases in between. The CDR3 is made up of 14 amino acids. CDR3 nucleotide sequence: TGTGCCATCTCGGTAGGGGGGGAGGACACTGAAGCTTTCTTT. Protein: CAISVGGEDTEAFF.

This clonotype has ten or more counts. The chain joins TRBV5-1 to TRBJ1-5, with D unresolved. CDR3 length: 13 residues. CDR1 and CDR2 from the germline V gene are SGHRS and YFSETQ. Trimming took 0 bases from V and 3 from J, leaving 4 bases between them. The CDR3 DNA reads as TGCGCCAGCAGCTTGGCCATCAATCAGCCCCAGCATTTT. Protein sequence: CASSLAINQPQHF.

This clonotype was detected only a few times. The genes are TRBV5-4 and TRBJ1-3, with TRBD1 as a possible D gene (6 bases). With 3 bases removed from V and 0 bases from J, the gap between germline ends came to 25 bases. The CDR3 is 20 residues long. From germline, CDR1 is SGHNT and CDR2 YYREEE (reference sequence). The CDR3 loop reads CASSYSGGRGSIRSGNTIYF. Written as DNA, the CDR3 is TGTGCCAGCAGCTATAGCGGCGGCAGGGGTTCCATCCGCTCTGGAAACACCATATATTTT.

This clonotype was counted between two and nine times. The CDR3 sequence: CAIPDILKHTDTQYF. CDR3 sequence (DNA): TGTGCCATCCCCGATATTCTAAAACACACAGATACGCAGTATTTT. V is TRBV28 and J is TRBJ2-3; D not resolved. Germline V gives CDR1 MDHEN, CDR2 SYDVKM. The V and J ends lost 10 bases and 2 bases respectively, with 19 bases between them. The CDR3 is made up of 15 amino acids.

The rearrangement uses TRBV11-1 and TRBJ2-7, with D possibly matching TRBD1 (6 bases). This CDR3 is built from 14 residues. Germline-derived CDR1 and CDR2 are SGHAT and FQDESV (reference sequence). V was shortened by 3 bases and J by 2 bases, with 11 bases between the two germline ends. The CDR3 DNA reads TGTGCCAGCAGCTTTGAACAGGGACCCTACGAGCAGTACGTC. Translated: CASSFEQGPYEQYV.

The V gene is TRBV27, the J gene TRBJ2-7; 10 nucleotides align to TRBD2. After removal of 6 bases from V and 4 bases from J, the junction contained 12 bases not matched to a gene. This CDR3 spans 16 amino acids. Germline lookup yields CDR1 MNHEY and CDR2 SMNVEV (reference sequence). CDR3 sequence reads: CASRPSELAGVYEQYV. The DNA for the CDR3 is TGTGCCAGCAGGCCGTCTGAGCTAGCGGGAGTGTACGAGCAGTACGTC.

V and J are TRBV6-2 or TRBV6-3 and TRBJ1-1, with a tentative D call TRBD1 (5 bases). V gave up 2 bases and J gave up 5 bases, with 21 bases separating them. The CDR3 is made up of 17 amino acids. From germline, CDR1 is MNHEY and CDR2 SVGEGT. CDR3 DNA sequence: TGTGCCAGCAGTTACCCCGATATTGACAGTTACCGGACTGAAGCTTTCTTT. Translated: CASSYPDIDSYRTEAFF.

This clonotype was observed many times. CDR3 nucleotides: TGCAGCGTTGGAGGGAGGAAACAGGGGGCGTTGATAACTGAAGCTTTCTTT. Translated, it gives CSVGGRKQGALITEAFF. The gene calls are TRBV29-1 and TRBJ1-1; TRBD1 agrees at 9 bases. CDR3 length: 17 residues. The J segment lost 5 bases and the V segment lost 4 bases, leaving 17 bases of the junction unmatched. Germline V gene lookup returns CDR1 SQVTM and CDR2 ANQGSEA.

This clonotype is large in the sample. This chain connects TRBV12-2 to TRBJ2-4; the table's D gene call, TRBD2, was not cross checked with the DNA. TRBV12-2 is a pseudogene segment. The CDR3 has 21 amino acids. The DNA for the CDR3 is TGTGCAAGTCGCTTAGCATTGGGCGGGAGCGAGAACCTGATACTTAAAAACATTCAGTACTTC. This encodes CASRLALGGSENLILKNIQYF.

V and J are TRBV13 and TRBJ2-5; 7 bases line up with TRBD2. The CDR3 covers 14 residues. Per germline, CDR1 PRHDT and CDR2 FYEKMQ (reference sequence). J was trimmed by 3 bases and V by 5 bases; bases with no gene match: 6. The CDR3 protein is CASSPRGSKETQYF. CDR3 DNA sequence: TGTGCCAGCAGCCCACGCGGGAGTAAAGAGACCCAGTACTTC.

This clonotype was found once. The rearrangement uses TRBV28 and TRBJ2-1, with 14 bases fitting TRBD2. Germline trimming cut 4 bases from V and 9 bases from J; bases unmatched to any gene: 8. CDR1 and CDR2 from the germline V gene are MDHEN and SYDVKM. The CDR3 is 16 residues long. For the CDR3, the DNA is TGTGCCAGCAGTTCCATGACTAGCGGGAGGGCCTTTGAGCAGTTCTTC. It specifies CASSSMTSGRAFEQFF.

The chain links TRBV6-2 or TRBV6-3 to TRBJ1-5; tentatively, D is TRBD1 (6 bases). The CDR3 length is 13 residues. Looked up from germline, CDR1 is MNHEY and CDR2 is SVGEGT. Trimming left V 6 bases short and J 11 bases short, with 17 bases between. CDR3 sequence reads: CASSLNDRPAQHF. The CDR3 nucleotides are TGTGCCAGCAGCCTTAACGACAGGCCGGCCCAGCATTTT.

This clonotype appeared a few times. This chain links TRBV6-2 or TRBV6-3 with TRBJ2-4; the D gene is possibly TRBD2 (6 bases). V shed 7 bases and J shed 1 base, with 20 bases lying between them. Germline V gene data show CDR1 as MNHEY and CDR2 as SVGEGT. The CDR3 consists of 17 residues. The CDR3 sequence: CASTEIPSVGAKNIQYF. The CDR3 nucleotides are TGTGCCAGCACCGAAATTCCTAGCGTTGGGGCCAAAAACATTCAGTACTTC.

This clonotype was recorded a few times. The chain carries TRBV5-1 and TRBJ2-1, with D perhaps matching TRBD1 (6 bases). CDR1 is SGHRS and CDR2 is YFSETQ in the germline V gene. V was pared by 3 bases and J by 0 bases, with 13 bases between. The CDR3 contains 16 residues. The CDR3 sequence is CASSSLGQSSYNEQFF. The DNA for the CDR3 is TGCGCCAGCAGCTCCCTAGGACAGAGCTCCTACAATGAGCAGTTCTTC.

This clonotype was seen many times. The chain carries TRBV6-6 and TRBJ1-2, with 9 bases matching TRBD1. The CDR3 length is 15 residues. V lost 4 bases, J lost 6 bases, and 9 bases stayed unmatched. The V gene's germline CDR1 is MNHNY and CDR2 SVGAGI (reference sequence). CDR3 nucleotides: TGTGCCAGCAGTTCCACTAGGGACAGGGCGAATGGCTACACCTTC. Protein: CASSSTRDRANGYTF.

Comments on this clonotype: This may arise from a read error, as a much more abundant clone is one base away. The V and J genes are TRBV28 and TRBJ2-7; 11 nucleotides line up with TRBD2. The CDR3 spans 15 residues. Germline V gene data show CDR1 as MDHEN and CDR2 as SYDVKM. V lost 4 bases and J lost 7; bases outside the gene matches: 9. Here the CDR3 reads CASSSAGLAEIEQYF. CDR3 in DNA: TGTGCCAGCAGTTCCGCGGGACTAGCGGAAATAGAGCAGTACTTC. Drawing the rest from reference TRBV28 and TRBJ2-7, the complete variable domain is DVKVTQSSRYLVKRTGEKVFLECVQDMDHENMFWYRQDPGLGLRLIYFSYDVKMKEKGDIPEGYSVSREKKERFSLILESASTNQTSMYLCASSSAGLAEIEQYFGPGTRLTVT.

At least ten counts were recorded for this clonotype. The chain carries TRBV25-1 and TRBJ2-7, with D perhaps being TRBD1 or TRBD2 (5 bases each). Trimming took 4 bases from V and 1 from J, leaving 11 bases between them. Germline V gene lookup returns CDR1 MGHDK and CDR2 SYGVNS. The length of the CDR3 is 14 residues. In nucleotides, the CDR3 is TGTGCCAGCAGTGCGGGGACCGCGTCCTACGAGCAGTACTTC. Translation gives CASSAGTASYEQYF.

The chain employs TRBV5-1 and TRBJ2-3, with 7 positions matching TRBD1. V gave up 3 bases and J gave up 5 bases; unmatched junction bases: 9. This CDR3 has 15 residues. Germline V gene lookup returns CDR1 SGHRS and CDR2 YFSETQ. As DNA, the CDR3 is TGCGCCAGCAGCTCTGAAGGGACAGCCCTAGATACGCAGTATTTT. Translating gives CASSSEGTALDTQYF.

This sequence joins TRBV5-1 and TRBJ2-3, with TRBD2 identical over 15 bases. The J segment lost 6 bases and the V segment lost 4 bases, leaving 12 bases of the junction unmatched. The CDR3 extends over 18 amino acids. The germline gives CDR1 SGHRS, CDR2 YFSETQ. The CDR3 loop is CASSPVPGLAGGRDTQYF. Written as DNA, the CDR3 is TGCGCCAGCAGCCCCGTTCCGGGACTAGCGGGAGGTCGCGATACGCAGTATTTT.

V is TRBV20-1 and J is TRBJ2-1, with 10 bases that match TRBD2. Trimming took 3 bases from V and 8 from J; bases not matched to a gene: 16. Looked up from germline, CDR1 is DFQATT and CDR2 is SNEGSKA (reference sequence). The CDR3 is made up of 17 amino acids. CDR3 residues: CSARGWGLAGEKDEQFF. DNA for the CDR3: TGCAGTGCTAGGGGTTGGGGGCTAGCGGGAGAGAAGGATGAGCAGTTCTTC.

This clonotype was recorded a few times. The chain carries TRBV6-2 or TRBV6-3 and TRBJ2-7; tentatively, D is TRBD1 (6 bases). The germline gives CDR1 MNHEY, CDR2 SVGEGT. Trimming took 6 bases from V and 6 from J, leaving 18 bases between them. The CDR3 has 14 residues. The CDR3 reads CASSYRNRDTEQYF. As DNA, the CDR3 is TGTGCCAGCAGCTACCGGAATCGGGACACCGAGCAGTACTTC.